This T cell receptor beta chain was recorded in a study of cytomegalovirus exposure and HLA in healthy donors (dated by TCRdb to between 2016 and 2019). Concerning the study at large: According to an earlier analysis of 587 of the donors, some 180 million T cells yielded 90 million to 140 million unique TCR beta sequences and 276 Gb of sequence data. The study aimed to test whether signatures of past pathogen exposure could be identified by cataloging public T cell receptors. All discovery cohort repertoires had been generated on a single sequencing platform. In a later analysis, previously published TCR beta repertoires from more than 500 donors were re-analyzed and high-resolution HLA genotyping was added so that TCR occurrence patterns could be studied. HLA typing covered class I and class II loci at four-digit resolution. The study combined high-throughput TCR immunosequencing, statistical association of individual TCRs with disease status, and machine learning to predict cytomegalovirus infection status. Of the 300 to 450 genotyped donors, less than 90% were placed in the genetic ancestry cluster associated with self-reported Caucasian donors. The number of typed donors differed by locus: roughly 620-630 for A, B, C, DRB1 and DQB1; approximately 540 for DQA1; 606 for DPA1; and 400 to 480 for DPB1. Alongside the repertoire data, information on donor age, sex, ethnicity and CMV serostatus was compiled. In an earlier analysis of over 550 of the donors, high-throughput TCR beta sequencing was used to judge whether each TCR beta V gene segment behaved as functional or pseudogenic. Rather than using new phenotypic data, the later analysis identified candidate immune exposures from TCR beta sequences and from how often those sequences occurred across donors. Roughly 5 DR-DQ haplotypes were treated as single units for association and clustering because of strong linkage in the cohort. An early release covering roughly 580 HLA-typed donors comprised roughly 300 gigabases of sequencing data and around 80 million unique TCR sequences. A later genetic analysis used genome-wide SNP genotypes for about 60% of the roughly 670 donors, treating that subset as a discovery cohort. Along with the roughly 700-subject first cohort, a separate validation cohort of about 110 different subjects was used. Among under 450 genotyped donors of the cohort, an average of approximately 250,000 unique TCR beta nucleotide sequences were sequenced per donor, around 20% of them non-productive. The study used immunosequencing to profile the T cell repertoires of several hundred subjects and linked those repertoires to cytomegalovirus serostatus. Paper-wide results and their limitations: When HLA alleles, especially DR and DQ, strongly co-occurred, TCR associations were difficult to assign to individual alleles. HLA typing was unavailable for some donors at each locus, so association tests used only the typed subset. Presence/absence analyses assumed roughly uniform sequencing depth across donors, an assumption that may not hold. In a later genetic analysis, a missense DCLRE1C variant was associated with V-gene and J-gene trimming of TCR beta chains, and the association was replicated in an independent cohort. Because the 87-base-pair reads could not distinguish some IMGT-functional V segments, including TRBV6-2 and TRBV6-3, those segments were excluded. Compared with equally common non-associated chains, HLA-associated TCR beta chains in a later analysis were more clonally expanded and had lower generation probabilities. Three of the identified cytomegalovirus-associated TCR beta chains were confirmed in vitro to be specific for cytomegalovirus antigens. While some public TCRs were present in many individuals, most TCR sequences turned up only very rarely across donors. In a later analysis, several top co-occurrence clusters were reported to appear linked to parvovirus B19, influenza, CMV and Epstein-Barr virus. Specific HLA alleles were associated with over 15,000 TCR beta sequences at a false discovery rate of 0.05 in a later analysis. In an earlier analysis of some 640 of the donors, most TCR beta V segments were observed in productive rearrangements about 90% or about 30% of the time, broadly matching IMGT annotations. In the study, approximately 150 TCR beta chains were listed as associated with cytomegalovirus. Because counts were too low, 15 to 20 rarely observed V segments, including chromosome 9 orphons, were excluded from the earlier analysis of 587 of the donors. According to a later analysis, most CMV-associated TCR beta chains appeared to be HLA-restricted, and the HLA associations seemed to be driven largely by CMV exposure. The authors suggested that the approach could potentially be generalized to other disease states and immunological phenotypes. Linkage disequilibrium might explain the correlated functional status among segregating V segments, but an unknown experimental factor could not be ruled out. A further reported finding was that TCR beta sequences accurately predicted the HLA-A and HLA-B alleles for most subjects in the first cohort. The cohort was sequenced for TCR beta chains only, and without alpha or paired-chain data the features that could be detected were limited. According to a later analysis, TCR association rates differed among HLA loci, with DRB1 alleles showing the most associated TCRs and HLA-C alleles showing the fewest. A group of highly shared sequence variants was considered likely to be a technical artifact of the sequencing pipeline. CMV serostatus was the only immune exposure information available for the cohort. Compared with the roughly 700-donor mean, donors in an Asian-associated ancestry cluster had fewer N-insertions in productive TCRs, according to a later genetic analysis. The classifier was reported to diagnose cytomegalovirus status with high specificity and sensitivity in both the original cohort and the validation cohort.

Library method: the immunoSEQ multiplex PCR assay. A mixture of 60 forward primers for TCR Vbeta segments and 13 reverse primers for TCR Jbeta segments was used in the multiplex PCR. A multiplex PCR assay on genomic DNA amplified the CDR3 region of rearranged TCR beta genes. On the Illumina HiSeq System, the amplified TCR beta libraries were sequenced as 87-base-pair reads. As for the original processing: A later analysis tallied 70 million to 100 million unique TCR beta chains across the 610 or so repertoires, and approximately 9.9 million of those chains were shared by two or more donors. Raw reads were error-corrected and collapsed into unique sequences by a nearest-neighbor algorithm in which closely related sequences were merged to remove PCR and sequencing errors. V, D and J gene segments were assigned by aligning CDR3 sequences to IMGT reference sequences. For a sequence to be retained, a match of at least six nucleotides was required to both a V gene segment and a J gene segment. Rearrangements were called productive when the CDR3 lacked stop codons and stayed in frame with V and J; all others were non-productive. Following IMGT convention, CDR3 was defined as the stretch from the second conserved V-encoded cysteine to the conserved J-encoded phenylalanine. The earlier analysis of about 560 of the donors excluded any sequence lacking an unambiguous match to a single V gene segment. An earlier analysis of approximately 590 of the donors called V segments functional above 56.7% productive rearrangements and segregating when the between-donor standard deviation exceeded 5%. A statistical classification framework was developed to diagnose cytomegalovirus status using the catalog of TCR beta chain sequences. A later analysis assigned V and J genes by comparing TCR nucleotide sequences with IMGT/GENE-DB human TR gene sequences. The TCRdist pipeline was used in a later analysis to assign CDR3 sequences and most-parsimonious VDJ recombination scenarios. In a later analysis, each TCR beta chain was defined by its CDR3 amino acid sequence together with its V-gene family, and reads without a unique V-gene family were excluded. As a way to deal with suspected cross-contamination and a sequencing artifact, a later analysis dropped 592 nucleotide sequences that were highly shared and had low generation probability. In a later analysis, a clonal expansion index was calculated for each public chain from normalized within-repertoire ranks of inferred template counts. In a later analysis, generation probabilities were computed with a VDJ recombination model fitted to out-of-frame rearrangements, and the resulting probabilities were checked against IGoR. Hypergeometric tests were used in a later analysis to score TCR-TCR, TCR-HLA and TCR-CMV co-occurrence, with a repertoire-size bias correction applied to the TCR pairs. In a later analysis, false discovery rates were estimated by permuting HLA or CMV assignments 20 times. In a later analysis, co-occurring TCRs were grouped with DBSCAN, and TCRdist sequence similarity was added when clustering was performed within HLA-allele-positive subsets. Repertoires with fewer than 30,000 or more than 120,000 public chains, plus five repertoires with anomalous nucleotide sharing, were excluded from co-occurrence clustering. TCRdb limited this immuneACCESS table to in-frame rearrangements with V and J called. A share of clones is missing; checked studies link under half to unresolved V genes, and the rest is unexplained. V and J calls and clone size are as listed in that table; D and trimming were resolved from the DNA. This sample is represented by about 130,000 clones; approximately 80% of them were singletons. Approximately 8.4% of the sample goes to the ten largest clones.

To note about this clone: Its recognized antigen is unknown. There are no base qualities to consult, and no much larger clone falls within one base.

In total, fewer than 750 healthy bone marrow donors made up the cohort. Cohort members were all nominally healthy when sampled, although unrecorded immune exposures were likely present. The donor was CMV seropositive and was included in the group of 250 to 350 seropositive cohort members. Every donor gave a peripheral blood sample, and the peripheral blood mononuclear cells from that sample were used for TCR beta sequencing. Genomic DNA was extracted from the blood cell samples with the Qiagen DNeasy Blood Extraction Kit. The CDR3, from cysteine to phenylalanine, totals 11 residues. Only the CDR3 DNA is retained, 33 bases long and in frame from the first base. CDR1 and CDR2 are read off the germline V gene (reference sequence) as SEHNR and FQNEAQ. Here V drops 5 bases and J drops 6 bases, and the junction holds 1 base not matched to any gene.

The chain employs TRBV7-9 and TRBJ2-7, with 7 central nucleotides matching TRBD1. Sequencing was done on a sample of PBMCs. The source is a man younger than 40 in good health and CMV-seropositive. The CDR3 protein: CASSPGGEQYF. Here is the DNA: TGTGCCAGCAGCCCAGGGGGCGAGCAGTACTTC.